The 18 T cell receptor beta chains below were found in one sample sequenced in a study of post-analysis software for immune sequencing data. Study findings and constraints: TRBV5-6, TRBV5-1 and TRBV20-1 were among a few TRBV segments more frequent in patients than controls.

The library was made from cDNA and included unique molecular identifiers. Using its own MiXCR run on the PCR reads, TCRdb lists one record per CDR3 protein. The table shows 600,000 to 700,000 distinct CDR3 sequences, with about 60% occurring only once. The antigens these receptors bind are not known. The sequenced material came from blood. The receptors were gathered from a girl aged 2-10 years with multiple sclerosis.

The table lists this clonotype with a few counts. V is TRBV7-9 and J is TRBJ1-2; the D gene is possibly TRBD1 (5 bases). Germline CDR1 SEHNR, CDR2 FQNEAQ (reference sequence). V lost 7 bases, J lost 10 bases, and 19 bases lay in between. The CDR3 covers 13 residues. CDR3 region: CASTGRNPGDYTF. The CDR3 region has the DNA TGTGCCAGCACGGGACGGAATCCGGGTGACTACACCTTC.

The rearrangement links TRBV29-1 to TRBJ1-1; D is perhaps TRBD1 (5 bases). CDR3 length equals 14 residues. V dropped 6 bases and J dropped 3 bases, with 17 bases sitting between them. In germline, CDR1 is SQVTM, CDR2 ANQGSEA. The CDR3 nucleotides read TGCAGCGTGGGACTCTCACTAGGGGACACTGAAGCTTTCTTT. Translating it yields CSVGLSLGDTEAFF.

The gene calls are TRBV4-1 and TRBJ2-7, with D hard to call. This CDR3 region has 15 residues. The V and J ends lost 1 base and 2 bases respectively, with 12 bases between them. CDR1 and CDR2 from the germline V gene are MGHRA and YSYEKL. CDR3 sequence: CASSQGSGEAYEQYF. The CDR3, as DNA: TGCGCCAGCAGCCAAGGTTCCGGAGAAGCCTACGAGCAGTACTTC.

The chain employs TRBV5-1 and TRBJ2-1, with TRBD2 identical over 13 bases. The V gene end was trimmed by 0 bases and the J gene end by 6 bases; junction bases not matched to a gene: 9. The CDR3 is 18 amino acids. Germline V CDR1 and CDR2: SGHRS, YFSETQ. In DNA, the CDR3 is TGCGCCAGCAGCTTGGGGGCTGTGGGACTAGCGGGACCCAATGAGCAGTTCTTC. Protein: CASSLGAVGLAGPNEQFF.

The rearrangement links TRBV7-2 to TRBJ2-1; D not certain. This CDR3 is built from 12 residues. Trimming cost V 2 bases and J 8 bases, with 7 bases left between them. The germline V gene encodes CDR1 SGHTA and CDR2 FQGNSA. The CDR3: CASSLKSYEQFF. In nucleotides, the CDR3 is TGTGCCAGCAGCTTAAAGTCGTATGAGCAGTTCTTC.

The V gene is TRBV20-1, the J gene TRBJ2-6; 10 nucleotides line up with TRBD2. The CDR3 runs 19 residues. Per germline, CDR1 DFQATT and CDR2 SNEGSKA (reference sequence). With 5 bases clipped from V and 0 bases from J, the junction kept 13 bases outside the gene matches. CDR3 protein: CSAPPPLAGVISGANVLTF. For the CDR3, the DNA is TGCAGTGCTCCCCCCCCGCTAGCGGGGGTGATCTCTGGGGCCAACGTCCTGACTTTC.

The chain combines TRBV7-2 with TRBJ2-4; 7 bases line up with TRBD1. Germline lookup yields CDR1 SGHTA and CDR2 FQGNSA. This CDR3 region has 17 residues. Trimming at V came to 5 bases and at J to 2 bases, leaving 12 bases not matched to a gene. CDR3 residues: CASSPPQRGLSKNIQYF. CDR3 DNA sequence: TGTGCCAGCAGCCCACCCCAAAGGGGGCTATCCAAAAACATTCAGTACTTC.

This clonotype was seen only a few times. The chain has TRBV5-1 and TRBJ2-1, with D perhaps assigned TRBD1 or TRBD2 (5 bases each). Trimming left V 7 bases short and J 1 base short, with 18 bases between. The length of the CDR3 is 16 residues. Germline V gene data show CDR1 as SGHRS and CDR2 as YFSETQ. CDR3 sequence reads: CASEWGPGASYNEQFF. In nucleotides, the CDR3 is TGCGCCAGCGAGTGGGGACCCGGGGCTTCCTACAATGAGCAGTTCTTC.

The gene calls are TRBV29-1 and TRBJ2-7; D unclear. The CDR3 extends over 12 amino acids. Germline CDR1 SQVTM, CDR2 ANQGSEA. Trimming cost V 3 bases and J 0 bases, with 6 bases left between them. CDR3 DNA sequence: TGCAGCGTTGAGCGCAGCTCCTACGAGCAGTACTTC. This sequence encodes CSVERSSYEQYF.

This chain connects TRBV13 to TRBJ1-2, with 8 bases fitting TRBD1. This CDR3 has 15 amino acids. Unmatched junction bases numbered 7, after V lost 2 bases and J lost 5 bases. The V gene's germline CDR1 is PRHDT and CDR2 FYEKMQ (reference sequence). CDR3 protein: CASSLQRRTGYGYTF. CDR3 nucleotide sequence: TGTGCCAGCAGCTTACAAAGGCGGACAGGGTATGGCTACACCTTC.

On this clonotype itself: An end of the junction differs from the germline gene, which may be a read error. This rearrangement joins TRBV4-1 to TRBJ2-7; maybe TRBD2 (5 bases). The last part of the DNA fits TRBJ2-5 better; the J call may be wrong. The CDR3 extends over 15 amino acids. The germline V gene encodes CDR1 MGHRA and CDR2 YSYEKL. The CDR3 sequence is CAGSQGFRGWETQYF. The CDR3 nucleotides read TGCGCCGGCAGCCAAGGATTTCGAGGGTGGGAGACCCAGTACTTC.

V is TRBV9 and J is TRBJ1-2; a possible D gene is TRBD1 (5 bases). V was shortened by 3 bases and J by 0 bases, with 9 bases between the two germline ends. The CDR3 totals 14 residues. Germline assignment: CDR1 SGDLS and CDR2 YYNGEE. The chain's CDR3 is CASSGQISNYGYTF. The CDR3, as DNA: TGTGCCAGCAGCGGACAGATTTCTAACTATGGCTACACCTTC.

The rearrangement joins TRBV5-1 to TRBJ2-2, with D maybe TRBD1 (6 bases). This CDR3 has 16 amino acids. Deletions cut 4 bases from V and 4 bases from J, with 17 bases between. CDR1 and CDR2 from the germline V gene are SGHRS and YFSETQ. CDR3 DNA sequence: TGCGCCAGCAGCCCGGGACACCTCGGCCTCACCGGGGAGCTGTTTTTT. This codes for CASSPGHLGLTGELFF.

This clonotype turned up a few times. This chain uses TRBV21-1 with TRBJ2-4; the table calls TRBD2, which could not be checked here. The J call may not be correct, given that the DNA end is closer to TRBJ2-5. TRBV21-1 is termed a pseudogene. The CDR3 covers 17 residues. CDR3 residues: CASSDHGAGGLEETQYF. Written as DNA, the CDR3 is TGTGCCAGCAGCGATCACGGAGCGGGGGGCCTTGAAGAGACCCAGTACTTC.

This chain links TRBV29-1 with TRBJ1-2; no definite D call. With 1 base removed from V and 8 bases from J, the gap between germline ends came to 14 bases. CDR1 SQVTM and CDR2 ANQGSEA come from the germline V gene. The CDR3 loop spans 13 amino acids. The CDR3 loop is CSVEGKLRQGYTF. CDR3 nucleotide sequence: TGCAGCGTTGAAGGCAAACTCCGGCAAGGCTACACCTTC.

The chain uses TRBV6-5 and TRBJ2-7; weak D call: TRBD1 (6 bases). Per germline, CDR1 MNHEY and CDR2 SVGAGI. The CDR3 is 14 residues long. The V end lost 2 bases, the J end lost 4 bases, and 12 bases lay between the germline ends. The CDR3 sequence is CASSYGWGRYEQYF. The CDR3 coding sequence is TGTGCCAGCAGTTACGGCTGGGGGCGGTACGAGCAGTACTTC.

The chain joins TRBV10-3 to TRBJ2-6; no clear D gene. The V end was cut by 4 bases, the J end by 0 bases, with 7 bases between. CDR3 length: 15 residues. The V gene's germline CDR1 is ENHRY and CDR2 SYGVKD. The CDR3 DNA is TGTGCCATCAGTGGTTCAGTCTCTGGGGCCAACGTCCTGACTTTC. This translates into CAISGSVSGANVLTF.

The chain links TRBV4-2 to TRBJ2-5, with D perhaps matching TRBD2 (5 bases). CDR3 length: 16 residues. CDR1 is LGHNA and CDR2 is YNFKEQ in the germline V gene. The V gene lost 1 base and the J gene lost 5 bases, with 17 bases spanning the gap. CDR3 sequence: CASSQGGELYSETQYF. Here the CDR3 DNA reads TGTGCCAGCAGCCAAGGGGGAGAGCTATATAGTGAGACCCAGTACTTC.